This T cell receptor beta chain was recorded in a study of T cells in Graves' hyperthyroidism and ophthalmopathy. An approximately 9.8 ml volume of fresh peripheral blood provided the PBMCs. Researchers took RNA transcripts and amplified the TCR beta CDR3 regions from them. The HTBI primer set drove a first-round RT-PCR of the TCR CDR3. Each CDR3 protein gets one entry after TCRdb re-called the multiplex PCR reads with MiXCR. The data show hundreds of thousands of distinct CDR3 sequences, roughly 14% seen once. There are many counts of this clonotype. The CDR3 totals 14 residues. Germline V gene lookup returns CDR1 SGHRS and CDR2 YFSETQ. Deletions cut 0 bases from V and 7 bases from J, with 11 bases between.

Sequencing was performed on blood. The chain is built from TRBV5-1 and TRBJ2-4; the D gene is possibly TRBD1 (5 bases). The sequence was obtained from a woman between 18 and 29 years old with Graves' hyperthyroidism that later progressed to Graves' ophthalmopathy. CDR3 in DNA: TGCGCCAGCAGCTTGGGAGGACAACCGAACATTCAGTACTTC. This codes for CASSLGGQPNIQYF.